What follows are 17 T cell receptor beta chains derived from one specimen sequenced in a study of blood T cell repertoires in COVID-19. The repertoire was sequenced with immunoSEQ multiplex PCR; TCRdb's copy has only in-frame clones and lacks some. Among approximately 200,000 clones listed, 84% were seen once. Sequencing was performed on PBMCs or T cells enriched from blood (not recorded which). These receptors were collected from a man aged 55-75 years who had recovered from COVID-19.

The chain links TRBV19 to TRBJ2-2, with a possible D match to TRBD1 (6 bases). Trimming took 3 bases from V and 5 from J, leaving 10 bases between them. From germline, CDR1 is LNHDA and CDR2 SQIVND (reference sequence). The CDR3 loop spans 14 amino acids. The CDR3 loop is CASSMDSRTGELFF. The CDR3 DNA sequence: TGTGCCAGTAGTATGGACAGTCGAACCGGGGAGCTGTTTTTT.

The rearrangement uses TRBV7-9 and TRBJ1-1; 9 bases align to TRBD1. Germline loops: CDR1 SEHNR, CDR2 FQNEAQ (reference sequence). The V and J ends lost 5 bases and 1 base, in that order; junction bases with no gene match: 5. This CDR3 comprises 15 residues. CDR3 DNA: TGTGCCAGCAGCCCACAGGGGGCGCAGAACACTGAAGCTTTCTTT. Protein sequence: CASSPQGAQNTEAFF. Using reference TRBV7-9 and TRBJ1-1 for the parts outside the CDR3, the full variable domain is DTGVSQNPRHKITKRGQNVTFRCDPISEHNRLYWYRQTLGQGPEFLTYFQNEAQLEKSRLLSDRFSAERPKGSFSTLEIQRTEQGDSAMYLCASSPQGAQNTEAFFGQGTRLTVV.

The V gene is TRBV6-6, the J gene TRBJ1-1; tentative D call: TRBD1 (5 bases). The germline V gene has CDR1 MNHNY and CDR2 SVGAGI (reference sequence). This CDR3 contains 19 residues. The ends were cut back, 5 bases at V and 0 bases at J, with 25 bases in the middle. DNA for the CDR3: TGTGCCAGCAGTCCCCTTACTGGGACTGTGGGGCTGTTGAACACTGAAGCTTTCTTT. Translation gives CASSPLTGTVGLLNTEAFF.

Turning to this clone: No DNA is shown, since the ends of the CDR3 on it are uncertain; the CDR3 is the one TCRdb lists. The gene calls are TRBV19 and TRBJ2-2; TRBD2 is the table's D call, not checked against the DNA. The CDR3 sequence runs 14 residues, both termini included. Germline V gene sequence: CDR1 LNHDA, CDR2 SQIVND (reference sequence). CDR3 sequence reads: CASTLDFGAGELFF.

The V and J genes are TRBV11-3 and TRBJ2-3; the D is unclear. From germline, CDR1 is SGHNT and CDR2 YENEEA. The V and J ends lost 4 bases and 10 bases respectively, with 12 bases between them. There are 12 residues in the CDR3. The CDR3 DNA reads TGTGCCAGCAGCTCCCAGGATCGAGCGCAGTATTTT. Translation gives CASSSQDRAQYF.

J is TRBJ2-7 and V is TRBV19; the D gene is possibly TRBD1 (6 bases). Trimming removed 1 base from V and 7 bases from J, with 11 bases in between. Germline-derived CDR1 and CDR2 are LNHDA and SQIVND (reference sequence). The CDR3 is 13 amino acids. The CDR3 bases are TGTGCCAGTAGTATAGGTAAACAGGGAGAGCAGTACTTC. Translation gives CASSIGKQGEQYF.

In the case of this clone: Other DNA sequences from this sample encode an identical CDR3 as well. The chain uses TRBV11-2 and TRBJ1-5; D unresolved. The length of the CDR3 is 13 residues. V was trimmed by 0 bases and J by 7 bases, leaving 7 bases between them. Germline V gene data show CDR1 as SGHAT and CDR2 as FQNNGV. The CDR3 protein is CASSLERNQPQHF. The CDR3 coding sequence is TGTGCCAGCAGCTTAGAGAGGAACCAGCCCCAGCATTTT. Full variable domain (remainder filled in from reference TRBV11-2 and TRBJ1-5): EAGVAQSPRYKIIEKRQSVAFWCNPISGHATLYWYQQILGQGPKLLIQFQNNGVVDDSQLPKDRFSAERLKGVDSTLKIQPAKLEDSAVYLCASSLERNQPQHFGDGTRLSIL.

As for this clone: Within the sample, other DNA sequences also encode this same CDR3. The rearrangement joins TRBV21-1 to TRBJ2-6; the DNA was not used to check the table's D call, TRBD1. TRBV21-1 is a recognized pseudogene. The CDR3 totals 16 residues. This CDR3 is CASSPRQSSGANVLTF. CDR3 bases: TGTGCCAGCAGCCCACGACAGAGCTCTGGGGCCAACGTCCTGACTTTC.

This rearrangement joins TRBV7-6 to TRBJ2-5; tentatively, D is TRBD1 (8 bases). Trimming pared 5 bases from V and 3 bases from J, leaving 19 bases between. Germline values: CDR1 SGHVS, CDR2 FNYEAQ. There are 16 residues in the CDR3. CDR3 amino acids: CASSPPQGAGEETQYF. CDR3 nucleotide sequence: TGTGCCAGCAGCCCACCGCAGGGGGCGGGAGAAGAGACCCAGTACTTC.

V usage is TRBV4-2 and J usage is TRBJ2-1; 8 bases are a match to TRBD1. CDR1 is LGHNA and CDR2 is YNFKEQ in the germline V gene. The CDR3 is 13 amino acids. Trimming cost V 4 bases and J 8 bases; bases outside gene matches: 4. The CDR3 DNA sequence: TGTGCCAGCAGCCGAGGACAGGGTGATGAGCAGTTCTTC. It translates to CASSRGQGDEQFF.

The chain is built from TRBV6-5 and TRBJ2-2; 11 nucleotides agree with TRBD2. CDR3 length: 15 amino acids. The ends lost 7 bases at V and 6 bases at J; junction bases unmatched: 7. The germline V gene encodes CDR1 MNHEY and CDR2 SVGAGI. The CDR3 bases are TGTGCCAGCACCCTAATAGCGGGAGGGCCCGGGGAGCTGTTTTTT. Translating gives CASTLIAGGPGELFF.

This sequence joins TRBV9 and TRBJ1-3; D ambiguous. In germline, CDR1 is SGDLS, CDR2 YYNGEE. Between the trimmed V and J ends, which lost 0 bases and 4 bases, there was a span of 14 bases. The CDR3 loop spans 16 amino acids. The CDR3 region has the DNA TGTGCCAGCAGCGTAGCTACATCGGGTTACGGAAACACCATATATTTT. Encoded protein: CASSVATSGYGNTIYF.

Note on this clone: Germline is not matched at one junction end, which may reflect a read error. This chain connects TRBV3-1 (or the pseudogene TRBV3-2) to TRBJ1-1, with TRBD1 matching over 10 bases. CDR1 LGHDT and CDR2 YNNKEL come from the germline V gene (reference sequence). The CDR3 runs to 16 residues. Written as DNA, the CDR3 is TGTGCCAGCAGCAAAGACAGGGGGCAAAGCGACACTGAAGCTTTCTTT. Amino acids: CASSKDRGQSDTEAFF.

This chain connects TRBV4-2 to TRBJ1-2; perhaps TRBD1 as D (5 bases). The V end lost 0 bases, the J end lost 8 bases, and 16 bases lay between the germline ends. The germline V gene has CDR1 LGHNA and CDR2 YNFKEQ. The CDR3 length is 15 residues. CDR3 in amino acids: CASSQDPGDLWGYTF. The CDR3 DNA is TGTGCCAGCAGCCAAGACCCGGGGGATCTATGGGGCTACACCTTC.

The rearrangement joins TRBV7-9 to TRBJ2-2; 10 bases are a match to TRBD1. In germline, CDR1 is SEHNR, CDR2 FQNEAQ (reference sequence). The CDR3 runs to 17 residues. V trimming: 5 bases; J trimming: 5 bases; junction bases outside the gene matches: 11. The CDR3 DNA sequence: TGTGCCAGCAGCCCAATGGAGGGACAGGGGTGGACCGGGGAGCTGTTTTTT. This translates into CASSPMEGQGWTGELFF.

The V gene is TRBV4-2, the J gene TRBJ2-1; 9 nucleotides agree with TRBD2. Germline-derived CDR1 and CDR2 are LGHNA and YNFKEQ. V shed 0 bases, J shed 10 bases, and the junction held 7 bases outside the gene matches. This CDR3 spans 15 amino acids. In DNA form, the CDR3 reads TGTGCCAGCAGCCAAGAATCGGCTAGCGGGGACGAGCAGTTCTTC. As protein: CASSQESASGDEQFF.

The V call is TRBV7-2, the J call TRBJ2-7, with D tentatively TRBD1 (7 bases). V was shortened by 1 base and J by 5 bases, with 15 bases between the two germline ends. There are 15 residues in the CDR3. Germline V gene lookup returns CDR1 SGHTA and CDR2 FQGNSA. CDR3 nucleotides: TGTGCCAGCAGCTTAGGAGGAGGGGGCTGGAACGAGCAGTACTTC. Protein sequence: CASSLGGGGWNEQYF.